Below are 23 T cell receptor beta chains sequenced from a single sample in a study of T cell responses to AZD1222 COVID-19 vaccine. Measured with immunoSEQ multiplex PCR; TCRdb has only the in-frame clones, and not every one. This table has more than 70,000 clones, approximately 88% appearing once. The starting material was peripheral blood, obtained 28 days after the second AZD1222 dose. Source of these receptors: an adult who received the AZD1222 COVID-19 vaccine.

V and J are TRBV9 and TRBJ2-1, with D possibly TRBD2 on 6 matching bases. This CDR3 has 16 residues. The germline gives CDR1 SGDLS, CDR2 YYNGEE. V shed 2 bases and J shed 0 bases, with 12 bases lying between them. The CDR3 here is CASSVAGGTSYNEQFF. CDR3 coding DNA: TGTGCCAGCAGCGTGGCCGGGGGAACCTCCTACAATGAGCAGTTCTTC.

V and J are TRBV11-1 and TRBJ2-7; a possible D gene is TRBD1 (6 bases). Germline values: CDR1 SGHAT, CDR2 FQDESV (reference sequence). The V gene lost 1 base and the J gene lost 0 bases, with 10 bases spanning the gap. The CDR3 totals 15 residues. In DNA, the CDR3 is TGTGCCAGCAGCTTAGGGAACAGGGTCTCCTACGAGCAGTACTTC. This sequence encodes CASSLGNRVSYEQYF.

The chain couples TRBV11-3 to TRBJ1-1; D is unclear. This CDR3 is 13 amino acids long. Germline-derived CDR1 and CDR2 are SGHNT and YENEEA. Trimming removed 0 bases from V and 3 bases from J, with 5 bases in between. Here the CDR3 DNA reads TGTGCCAGCAGCTTAGATCCCTACACTGAAGCTTTCTTT. Encoded protein: CASSLDPYTEAFF.

The rearrangement links TRBV27 to TRBJ2-5; D gene ambiguous. Trimming shortened V by 0 bases and J by 2 bases, and 7 bases separated the two germline ends. The CDR3 consists of 14 residues. CDR1 is MNHEY, CDR2 SMNVEV, per germline (reference sequence). CDR3 residues: CASSLSSAQETQYF. The CDR3 DNA sequence: TGTGCCAGCAGTTTATCGTCGGCTCAAGAGACCCAGTACTTC.

This clone was observed a single time. The V and J genes are TRBV9 and TRBJ2-5; 12 positions agree with TRBD2. V trimming: 4 bases; J trimming: 1 base; junction bases outside the gene matches: 11. Germline assignment: CDR1 SGDLS and CDR2 YYNGEE. The CDR3 length is 18 residues. Here the CDR3 reads CASSLRASGGAAQETQYF. CDR3 nucleotide sequence: TGTGCCAGCAGCCTCCGGGCTAGCGGGGGGGCCGCCCAAGAGACCCAGTACTTC.

The V call is TRBV18, the J call TRBJ2-1, with a tentative D call TRBD2 (5 bases). Germline V gene data show CDR1 as KGHSH and CDR2 as LQKENI. The CDR3 extends over 14 amino acids. Trimming took off 6 bases at V and 8 bases at J, with 17 bases between the two ends. In nucleotides, the CDR3 is TGTGCCAGCTCCGGGGATTCTATGGGCGATGAGCAGTTCTTC. Its translation: CASSGDSMGDEQFF.

This chain connects TRBV5-1 to TRBJ1-2; 8 bases agree with TRBD1. This CDR3 region has 15 residues. Germline assignment: CDR1 SGHRS and CDR2 YFSETQ. Trimming cost V 4 bases and J 1 base; bases outside gene matches: 6. The DNA of the CDR3 is TGCGCCAGCAGCCTGGGACAGGCGATTAACTATGGCTACACCTTC. As protein: CASSLGQAINYGYTF.

V is TRBV5-4 and J is TRBJ2-5; the match to TRBD2 covers 9 bases. V shed 6 bases and J 5 bases; nucleotides not matched to a gene: 11. This CDR3 has 15 amino acids. Looked up from germline, CDR1 is SGHNT and CDR2 is YYREEE (reference sequence). DNA for the CDR3: TGTGCCAGCACCCGTGGCGGGGGGGCCGTTGAGACCCAGTACTTC. Protein sequence: CASTRGGGAVETQYF.

The rearrangement uses TRBV5-4 and TRBJ1-1; maybe TRBD1 (6 bases). Germline assignment: CDR1 SGHNT and CDR2 YYREEE (reference sequence). The CDR3 length is 13 residues. Trimming took off 6 bases at V and 11 bases at J, with 20 bases between the two ends. Here the CDR3 DNA reads TGTGCCAGCACCACGGCGGGGGCTGCGGGGGCTTTCTTT. As protein: CASTTAGAAGAFF. The entire variable domain, with the rest obtained from reference TRBV5-4 and TRBJ1-1, is as follows: ETGVTQSPTHLIKTRGQQVTLRCSSQSGHNTVSWYQQALGQGPQFIFQYYREEENGRGNFPPRFSGLQFPNYSSELNVNALELDDSALYLCASTTAGAAGAFFGQGTRLTVV.

This chain connects TRBV30 to TRBJ1-3; no clear D gene. This CDR3 is built from 12 residues. Trimming pared 8 bases from V and 3 bases from J, leaving 11 bases between. Germline V gives CDR1 GTSNPN, CDR2 SVGIG (reference sequence). The CDR3 sequence: CALKRIGNTIYF. In nucleotides, the CDR3 is TGTGCCCTTAAGCGAATTGGAAACACCATATATTTT.

The rearrangement uses TRBV4-1 and TRBJ2-7; perhaps TRBD1 as D (6 bases). The V end lost 2 bases, the J end lost 4 bases, and 15 bases lay between the germline ends. Germline CDR1 and CDR2: MGHRA and YSYEKL. The CDR3 is made up of 15 amino acids. The CDR3 sequence is CASSQPGTLDYEQYF. Here the CDR3 DNA reads TGCGCCAGCAGCCAACCCGGGACACTCGATTACGAGCAGTACTTC.

This chain links TRBV2 with TRBJ1-3; TRBD1 matches 10 bases. The J segment lost 8 bases and the V segment lost 4 bases, leaving 2 bases of the junction unmatched. This CDR3 region has 13 residues. The germline CDR1 and CDR2 sequences are SNHLY and FYNNEI. The CDR3 reads CASSGGQGYTIYF. In DNA form, the CDR3 reads TGTGCCAGCAGTGGGGGACAGGGGTACACCATATATTTT.

The rearrangement links TRBV29-1 to TRBJ1-1; tentatively, D is TRBD1 (5 bases). The CDR3 is made up of 12 amino acids. V was shortened by 4 bases and J by 4 bases, with 10 bases between the two germline ends. From germline, CDR1 is SQVTM and CDR2 ANQGSEA. CDR3 sequence (DNA): TGCAGCGTTGCCCGGGGCTTCACTGAAGCTTTCTTT. As protein: CSVARGFTEAFF.

This sequence joins TRBV10-2 and TRBJ2-7, with 9 bases that match TRBD1. V was pared by 3 bases and J by 2 bases, with 8 bases of the junction left unmatched. CDR1 and CDR2 from the germline V gene are WSHSY and SAAADI. This CDR3 has 16 residues. The CDR3 sequence: CASSDHLQGAPYEQYF. CDR3 in DNA: TGCGCCAGCAGTGACCACTTACAGGGGGCACCCTACGAGCAGTACTTC.

The chain links TRBV19 to TRBJ1-6, with TRBD1 as a possible D gene (5 bases). The CDR3 loop spans 16 amino acids. V lost 6 bases to trimming and J lost 5 bases, with 17 bases between them. Germline loops: CDR1 LNHDA, CDR2 SQIVND (reference sequence). CDR3 protein: CASRGDSQRHNSPLHF. CDR3 nucleotides: TGTGCCAGTAGGGGGGACTCCCAGAGACATAATTCACCCCTCCACTTT.

The genes are TRBV18 and TRBJ1-3; 7 bases align to TRBD1. The CDR3 spans 15 residues. J gave up 6 bases and V 4 bases, and 9 bases lay outside the gene matches. From germline, CDR1 is KGHSH and CDR2 LQKENI. The CDR3 region is CASSLRDSPENTIYF. CDR3 sequence (DNA): TGTGCCAGCTCACTACGGGACAGTCCCGAAAACACCATATATTTT.

V gene TRBV20-1 combines with J gene TRBJ1-2; 7 nucleotides match TRBD1. Per germline, CDR1 DFQATT and CDR2 SNEGSKA (reference sequence). The CDR3 runs 11 residues. The CDR3 here is CAPETGFGYTF. In DNA form, the CDR3 reads TGCGCCCCAGAGACAGGGTTTGGCTACACCTTC.

The chain is built from TRBV6-5 and TRBJ1-1; D is possibly TRBD1 (5 bases). With 6 bases removed from V and 1 base from J, the gap between germline ends came to 12 bases. The CDR3 spans 14 residues. The germline V gene encodes CDR1 MNHEY and CDR2 SVGAGI. The CDR3 region is CASRRGRENTEAFF. The CDR3 coding sequence is TGTGCCAGCAGGAGGGGCAGGGAGAACACTGAAGCTTTCTTT.

The V and J genes are TRBV6-1 and TRBJ1-2; unclear D gene. Germline values: CDR1 MNHNS, CDR2 SASEGT. Between the trimmed V and J ends, which lost 0 bases and 5 bases, there was a span of 4 bases. This CDR3 has 12 amino acids. CDR3 sequence (DNA): TGTGCCAGCAGTGAAGCCGAATATGGCTACACCTTC. Translating it yields CASSEAEYGYTF.

The V and J genes are TRBV30 and TRBJ2-5; 15 nucleotides align to TRBD2. CDR3 size: 18 residues. V lost 2 bases, J lost 5 bases, and 12 bases stayed unmatched. CDR1 and CDR2 (germline): GTSNPN, SVGIG (reference sequence). CDR3 nucleotide sequence: TGTGCCTGGAGTCCACCTTGGGGACTAGCGGGGGGCCAGGAGACCCAGTACTTC. This encodes CAWSPPWGLAGGQETQYF.

V is TRBV6-5 and J is TRBJ1-2; possibly TRBD1 for D (5 bases). V lost 5 bases and J 5 bases, leaving 9 bases between the germline ends. This CDR3 has 12 amino acids. Germline V lookup: CDR1 MNHEY, CDR2 SVGAGI. CDR3 sequence reads: CASSQGAYGYTF. The CDR3 DNA follows: TGTGCCAGCAGTCAGGGTGCATATGGCTACACCTTC.

This chain joins TRBV4-2 and TRBJ2-6; no reliable D call. V lost 1 base, J lost 0 bases, and 10 bases lay in between. This CDR3 has 17 amino acids. The germline V gene encodes CDR1 LGHNA and CDR2 YNFKEQ. The CDR3 loop reads CASSQASVNSGANVLTF. The CDR3 coding sequence is TGTGCCAGCAGCCAAGCTTCGGTGAACTCTGGGGCCAACGTCCTGACTTTC.

The V call is TRBV2, the J call TRBJ1-2, with D perhaps TRBD1 (6 bases). This CDR3 has 15 residues. In germline, CDR1 is SNHLY, CDR2 FYNNEI. V gave up 5 bases and J gave up 2 bases, with 15 bases separating them. CDR3 DNA sequence: TGTGCCAGCAGTCCCAGGACAGCGAACAACTATGGCTACACCTTC. Translating it yields CASSPRTANNYGYTF.